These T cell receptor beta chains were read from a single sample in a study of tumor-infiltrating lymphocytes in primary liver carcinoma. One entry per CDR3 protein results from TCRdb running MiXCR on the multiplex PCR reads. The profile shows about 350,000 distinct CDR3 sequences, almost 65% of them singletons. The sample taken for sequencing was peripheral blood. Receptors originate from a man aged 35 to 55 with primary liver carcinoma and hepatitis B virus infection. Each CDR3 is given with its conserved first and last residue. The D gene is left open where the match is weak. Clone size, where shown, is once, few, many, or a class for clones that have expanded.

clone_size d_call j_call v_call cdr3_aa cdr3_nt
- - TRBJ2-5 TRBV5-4 CASSGAGQEAQYF TGTGCCAGCAGCGGGGCGGGCCAAGAGGCCCAGTACTTC
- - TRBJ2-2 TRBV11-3 CSRSLESSGEMFF TGCTCCAGGAGCTTGGAAAGTTCCGGGGAGATGTTTTTT
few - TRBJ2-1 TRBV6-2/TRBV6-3 CASSPLGGAYNEQFF TGTGCCAGCAGTCCTTTAGGGGGAGCCTACAATGAGCAGTTCTTC
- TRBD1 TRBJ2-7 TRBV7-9 CASSDLGQRSYEQYF TGTGCCAGCAGCGATTTGGGACAGAGATCCTACGAGCAGTACTTC
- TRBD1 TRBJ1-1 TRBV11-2 CTSSLGGQANTEAVF TGTACCAGCAGCTTAGGTGGACAGGCTAACACTGAAGCTGTCTTT
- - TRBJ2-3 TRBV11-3 CASSRRGYSDQDTQYF TGTGCCAGCAGTCGACGGGGGTACAGCGACCAAGATACGCAGTATTTT
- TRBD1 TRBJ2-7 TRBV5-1 CASSFMQTGTGVSYEQYF TGCGCCAGCAGCTTCATGCAAACCGGGACAGGGGTTTCCTACGAGCAGTACTTC
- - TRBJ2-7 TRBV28 CASSFRTQGYEQYF TGTGCCAGCAGTTTCCGAACACAGGGCTACGAGCAGTACTTC
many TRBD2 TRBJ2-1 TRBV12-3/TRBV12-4 CASSSGLARGEQFF TGTGCCAGCAGTTCGGGACTAGCTAGGGGTGAGCAGTTCTTC
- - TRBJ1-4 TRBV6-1 CTSSGGDFYEKLFF TGTACCAGCAGTGGGGGGGACTTTTATGAAAAACTGTTTTTT
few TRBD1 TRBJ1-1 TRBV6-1 CASLGTGGLGTEAFF TGTGCCAGTCTCGGGACAGGGGGCCTGGGGACTGAAGCTTTCTTT
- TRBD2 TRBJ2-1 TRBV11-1 CASSFGGGRSNYQFF TGTGCCAGCAGCTTTGGGGGGGGACGATCCAATTATCAGTTCTTC
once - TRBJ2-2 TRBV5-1 CASSKNTGELFF TGCGCCAGCAGCAAGAACACCGGGGAGCTGTTTTTT
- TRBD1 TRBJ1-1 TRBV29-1 CSVAPGQGMATEAFF TGCAGCGTCGCCCCGGGACAGGGCATGGCCACTGAAGCTTTCTTT
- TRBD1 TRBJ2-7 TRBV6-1 CASTETQGVGYVQYF TGTGCCAGCACAGAAACACAGGGGGTAGGCTACGTGCAGTACTTC
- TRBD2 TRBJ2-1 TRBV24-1 CATSDFGTSGAYNEQFF TGTGCCACCAGTGATTTCGGGACTAGCGGCGCCTACAATGAGCAGTTCTTC
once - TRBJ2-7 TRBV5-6 CASSRDKYEQYF TGTGCCAGCAGCCGAGACAAATACGAGCAGTACTTC
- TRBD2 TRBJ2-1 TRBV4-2 CSSSQDIAGGPRNEQFF TGTTCCAGCAGCCAAGACATAGCGGGAGGGCCACGCAATGAGCAGTTCTTC
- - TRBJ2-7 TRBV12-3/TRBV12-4 CASSSQGGQYF TGTGCCAGCAGTTCACAGGGTGGGCAGTACTTC
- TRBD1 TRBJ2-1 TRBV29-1 CSITTAGGRIILREQFF TGCAGCATAACCACCGCAGGGGGTCGAATCATATTAAGGGAGCAGTTCTTC
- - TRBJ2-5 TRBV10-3 CAISGRGSQETQYF TGTGCCATCAGTGGCCGGGGCTCACAAGAGACCCAGTACTTC
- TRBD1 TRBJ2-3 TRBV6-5 CASSYFRDRVDRQYF TGTGCCAGCAGTTACTTCCGGGACAGGGTAGATAGGCAGTATTTT
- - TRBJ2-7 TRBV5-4 CASSPGRGAREQYF TGTGCCAGCAGCCCCGGGAGAGGGGCGCGGGAGCAGTACTTC
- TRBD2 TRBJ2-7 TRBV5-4 CSSSAGLAGAYEQYF TGTTCCAGCAGCGCAGGACTAGCGGGAGCCTACGAGCAGTACTTC
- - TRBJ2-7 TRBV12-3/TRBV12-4 CASSLVLGSDEQYF TGTGCCAGCAGTCTGGTATTAGGATCGGACGAGCAGTACTTC
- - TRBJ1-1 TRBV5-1 CASSLDPFTVTGAFF TGCGCCAGCAGCTTGGATCCTTTTACAGTAACGGGAGCTTTCTTT
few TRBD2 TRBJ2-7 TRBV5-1 CASSLESSGQWYEQYF TGCGCCAGCAGCTTGGAGTCTAGCGGGCAATGGTACGAGCAGTACTTC
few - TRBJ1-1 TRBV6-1 CASSERTLGNTEAFF TGTGCCAGCAGTGAAAGGACCCTTGGGAACACTGAAGCTTTCTTT
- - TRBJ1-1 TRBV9 CASSRGAGTEDFF TGTGCCAGCAGCCGGGGCGCGGGAACTGAAGATTTCTTT
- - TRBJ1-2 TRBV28 CASSPYREFYGYTF TGTGCCAGCAGTCCTTACCGGGAGTTCTATGGCTACACCTTC
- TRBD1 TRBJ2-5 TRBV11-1 CAGSGQVEVETQYF TGTGCCGGCAGTGGACAGGTGGAGGTGGAGACTCAGTACTTT
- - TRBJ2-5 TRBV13 CASNPHEGETQYF TGTGCCAGCAACCCCCACGAGGGTGAGACCCAGTACTTC
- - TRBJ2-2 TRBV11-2 CASSFGTNTGELSF TGTGCAAGCAGCTTTGGTACGAACACCGGGGAGCTGTCTTTT
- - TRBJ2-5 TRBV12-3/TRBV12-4 CASTRRGEAQEIQYF TGTGCCAGCACCCGTAGGGGAGAAGCCCAAGAGATCCAGTACTTC
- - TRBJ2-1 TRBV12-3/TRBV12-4 CAGSLQRAAYNEQSF TGTGCCGGCAGTTTACAGCGGGCGGCTTACAATGAGCAGTCCTTC
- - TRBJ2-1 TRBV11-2 CASSPDPRGHKEQFF TGTGCCAGCAGCCCTGACCCTAGGGGTCACAAAGAGCAATTCTTC
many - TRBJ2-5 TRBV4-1 CASSQGNRDAETQYF TGCGCCAGCAGCCAAGGAAACAGGGATGCGGAGACCCAGTACTTC
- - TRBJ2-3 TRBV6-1 CASIEIACGRTDTQYF TGTGCCAGCATTGAAATAGCGTGTGGGAGGACAGATACGCAGTATTTT
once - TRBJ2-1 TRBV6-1 CASSLRPTWTNNEQFF TGTGCCAGCAGCTTACGTCCTACCTGGACTAACAATGAGCAGTTCTTC
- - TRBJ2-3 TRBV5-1 CASSLMRTDTQYF TGCGCCAGCAGCTTAATGAGGACAGATACGCAGTATTTT
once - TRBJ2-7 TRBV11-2 CASSHLGRTHEQYF TGCGCCAGCAGCCATTTAGGACGAACCCACGAGCAGTACTTC
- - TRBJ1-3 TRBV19 CASPDRRSGNTIYF TGTGCCAGCCCCGACAGGCGCTCTGGAAACACCATATATTTT
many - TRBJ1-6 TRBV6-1 CASSERGYNSPLHF TGTGCCAGCAGTGAACGGGGGTATAATTCACCCCTCCACTTT
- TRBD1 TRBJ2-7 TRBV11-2 CTSSLNPGQSYEQYF TGCACCAGCAGCCTAAACCCGGGACAGTCCTACGAGCAGTACTTC
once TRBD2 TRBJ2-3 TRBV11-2 CASSLGTGGPWDTQYF TGTGCCAGCAGCTTAGGGACGGGAGGGCCATGGGATACTCAGTATTTT
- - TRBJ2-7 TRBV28 CASSLLSEQYF TGTGCCAGCAGTTTATTAAGCGAGCAGTACTTC
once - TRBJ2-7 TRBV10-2 CASSYTGYEQYF TGCGCCAGCAGTTATACAGGGTACGAGCAGTACTTC
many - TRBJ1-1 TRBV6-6 CASSHRTPVVEAFF TGTGCCAGCAGTCATCGCACCCCAGTTGTAGAAGCTTTCTTT
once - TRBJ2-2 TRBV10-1 CATQVNGGELFF TGCGCCACACAGGTGAACGGCGGGGAGCTGTTTTTT
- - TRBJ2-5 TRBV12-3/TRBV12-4 CASSETRGETQYF TGTGCCAGCAGCGAGACAAGGGGCGAGACCCAGTACTTC
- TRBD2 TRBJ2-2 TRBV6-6 CASSYTSGSLRSSGELFF TGTGCCAGCAGTTACACTAGCGGGAGTTTAAGGTCGTCTGGGGAGCTGTTTTTT
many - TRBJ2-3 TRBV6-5 CASHSRDTQYF TGTGCCAGCCACTCCCGAGATACGCAGTATTTT
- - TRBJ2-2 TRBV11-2 CASSLDRLGGELLF TGTGCCAGCAGCTTAGATCGACTGGGCGGGGAGCTGTTGTTT